Listed below are T cell receptor beta chains from one sample, sequenced in a study of T-cell memory formation after mild COVID-19. TCRdb reprocessed the 5' RACE reads via MiXCR and lists one record per CDR3 protein. The sample lists around 470,000 distinct CDR3 sequences; around 19% were seen once. The sequenced sample consisted of PBMCs or a T cell subset sorted from them (not recorded which). These receptors were obtained from an adult woman who had mild COVID-19 (a few samples of this study predate the infection). Cell type and time point are not known. CDR3s include the opening cysteine and the closing phenylalanine or tryptophan. The order of the fields is J gene, V gene, D gene, clone size, CDR3 protein, CDR3 DNA. A D gene is named only where the DNA matches it firmly. Only part of the rows carry a size: once, few, many, or a class if the clone is expanded.

TRBJ2-5,TRBV4-2,.,many,CASSQELQTQYF,TGTGCCAGCAGCCAAGAACTTCAGACCCAGTACTTC
TRBJ2-7,TRBV6-5,.,.,CASAKGGTGGSEQYF,TGTGCCAGCGCTAAGGGAGGGACAGGAGGATCCGAGCAGTACTTC
TRBJ1-1,TRBV6-5,TRBD1,.,CASSYLQGVTEAFF,TGTGCCAGCAGTTACCTACAGGGGGTAACTGAAGCTTTCTTT
TRBJ1-3,TRBV3-1,.,.,CASSQGVGNTIYF,TGTGCCAGCAGCCAAGGTGTTGGAAACACCATATATTTT
TRBJ1-6,TRBV5-1,.,.,CASSRLGGPDSPLHF,TGCGCCAGCAGCCGGCTCGGGGGGCCCGATTCACCCCTCCACTTT
TRBJ2-1,TRBV4-3,TRBD2,few,CASSQGVTSLNEQFF,TGCGCCAGCAGCCAAGGGGTGACTAGCCTTAATGAGCAGTTCTTC
TRBJ1-5,TRBV19,.,few,CASSPARGGNQPQHF,TGTGCCAGTAGCCCCGCCAGGGGAGGTAATCAGCCCCAGCATTTT
TRBJ2-3,TRBV18,TRBD2,.,CASSPKTLAGALFTDTQYF,TGTGCCAGCTCACCGAAGACACTAGCGGGGGCCCTTTTCACAGATACGCAGTATTTT
TRBJ2-7,TRBV20-1,TRBD2,few,CSAPWTSGRALAYEQYF,TGCAGTGCTCCCTGGACTAGCGGGAGGGCCTTGGCCTACGAGCAGTACTTC
TRBJ2-2,TRBV9,.,.,CASSVDSDTGELFF,TGTGCCAGCAGCGTAGATTCGGACACCGGGGAGCTGTTTTTT
TRBJ2-1,TRBV4-1,.,few,CASSQDGRGRSYNEQFF,TGCGCCAGCAGCCAAGACGGGCGGGGACGCTCCTACAATGAGCAGTTCTTC
TRBJ1-1,TRBV4-3,.,.,CASTPQGRNTEAFF,TGCGCCAGCACACCACAGGGACGGAACACTGAAGCTTTCTTT
TRBJ2-2,TRBV24-1,TRBD1,few,CATRGTVSTGELFF,TGTGCCACCAGGGGGACAGTTTCCACCGGGGAGCTGTTTTTT
TRBJ2-5,TRBV5-1,.,many,CASSLASSQETQYF,TGCGCCAGCAGCTTGGCCAGCAGTCAAGAGACCCAGTACTTC
TRBJ2-7,TRBV5-5,.,few,CASSAAAQTTTYEQYF,TGTGCCAGCAGCGCTGCGGCCCAGACAACGACCTACGAGCAGTACTTC
TRBJ2-3,TRBV29-1,.,few,CSAEQGTDTQYF,TGCAGCGCTGAGCAGGGGACAGATACGCAGTATTTT
TRBJ2-7,TRBV7-9,TRBD1,many,CASSPGQGVYEQYF,TGTGCCAGCAGCCCGGGACAGGGGGTCTACGAGCAGTACTTC
TRBJ2-1,TRBV5-1,.,many,CASSRDRMGLNEQFF,TGCGCCAGCAGCCGGGACCGCATGGGCTTGAATGAGCAGTTCTTC
TRBJ2-3,TRBV20-1,.,.,CSASGGADTQYF,TGCAGTGCTAGCGGGGGCGCAGATACGCAGTATTTT
TRBJ2-7,TRBV5-1,TRBD1,.,CASSTGQLRQGAYEQYF,TGCGCCAGCAGCACGGGCCAACTCCGACAGGGGGCTTACGAGCAGTACTTC
TRBJ1-5,TRBV5-1,TRBD1,many,CASSLGDRLSNQPQHF,TGCGCCAGCAGCTTGGGGGACAGGCTTAGCAATCAGCCCCAGCATTTT
TRBJ2-2,TRBV7-2,.,few,CASSPWGGIPGELFF,TGTGCCAGCAGCCCCTGGGGTGGCATTCCCGGGGAGCTGTTTTTT
TRBJ2-7,TRBV25-1,TRBD1,.,CASIEEQGGSYEQYF,TGTGCCAGCATCGAGGAACAGGGGGGTTCCTACGAGCAGTACTTC
TRBJ1-1,TRBV7-8,.,.,CASSTRNTEAFF,TGTGCCAGCAGCACAAGGAACACTGAAGCTTTCTTT
TRBJ1-1,TRBV7-3,.,many,CASSSAGLGNTEAFF,TGTGCCAGCAGCTCGGCGGGACTCGGGAACACTGAAGCTTTCTTT
TRBJ2-7,TRBV27,TRBD2,.,CASSVVLAGDEQYF,TGTGCCAGCAGTGTGGTACTAGCGGGAGACGAGCAGTACTTC
TRBJ1-1,TRBV12-3/TRBV12-4,TRBD1,few,CASSKWTGNTEAFF,TGTGCCAGCAGCAAATGGACAGGGAACACTGAAGCTTTCTTT
TRBJ1-1,TRBV3-1,.,.,CASSPGTVGEAFF,TGTGCCAGCAGCCCCGGGACGGTGGGTGAAGCTTTCTTT
TRBJ1-1,TRBV29-1,TRBD1,.,CSALDRVMNTEAFF,TGCAGCGCGCTGGACAGGGTTATGAACACTGAAGCTTTCTTT
TRBJ2-7,TRBV2,.,.,CASTEETARYYEQYF,TGTGCCAGCACGGAAGAGACAGCGCGTTACTACGAGCAGTACTTC
TRBJ1-1,TRBV19,.,few,CASSYGRGVRTEAFF,TGTGCCAGTAGCTACGGCAGGGGAGTGAGGACTGAAGCTTTCTTT
TRBJ2-3,TRBV5-1,TRBD2,.,CASSPEGGTMSTDTQYF,TGCGCCAGCAGCCCGGAAGGTGGGACTATGAGCACAGATACGCAGTATTTT
TRBJ1-3,TRBV7-2,.,few,CASSLQGLGNTIYF,TGTGCCAGCAGCTTACAGGGCCTTGGAAACACCATATATTTT
TRBJ1-1,TRBV19,TRBD1,.,CASSAGQTKAETEAFF,TGTGCCAGTAGTGCGGGACAGACAAAAGCGGAGACTGAAGCTTTCTTT
TRBJ1-5,TRBV24-1,.,.,CATSESGFRQPQHF,TGTGCCACCAGTGAATCAGGGTTCCGCCAGCCCCAGCATTTT
TRBJ1-1,TRBV6-5,.,.,CASSTSTGWGEAFF,TGTGCCAGCAGTACGAGCACAGGGTGGGGTGAAGCTTTCTTT
TRBJ2-7,TRBV7-9,.,few,CASRPQKGATLYEQYF,TGTGCCAGCAGGCCACAAAAAGGGGCTACCCTCTACGAGCAGTACTTC
TRBJ2-1,TRBV7-9,.,.,CASSLALHYEQFF,TGTGCCAGCAGCTTAGCGTTGCATTATGAGCAGTTCTTC
TRBJ1-1,TRBV6-2/TRBV6-3,TRBD1,few,CASIKQGARYTEAFF,TGTGCCAGCATTAAACAGGGGGCGCGGTACACTGAAGCTTTCTTT
TRBJ1-2,TRBV7-2,TRBD1,few,CASSFTSGTALYGYTF,TGTGCCAGCAGCTTTACATCCGGGACAGCCCTCTATGGCTACACCTTC
TRBJ1-1,TRBV20-1,.,.,CSANIEGTEAFF,TGCAGTGCTAATATCGAGGGTACTGAAGCTTTCTTT
TRBJ1-1,TRBV2,.,few,CASSAGMGAFF,TGTGCCAGCAGTGCCGGGATGGGAGCTTTCTTT
TRBJ2-7,TRBV20-1,TRBD2,.,CSARDPSGRVPYEQYF,TGCAGTGCTAGAGATCCAAGCGGGAGGGTCCCCTACGAGCAGTACTTC
TRBJ2-1,TRBV20-1,TRBD2,many,CSASPSGGAYEQFF,TGCAGTGCTAGTCCTAGCGGGGGGGCCTATGAGCAGTTCTTC
TRBJ1-2,TRBV29-1,TRBD1,.,CSVGTGGNYGYTF,TGCAGCGTTGGGACAGGGGGGAACTATGGCTACACCTTC
TRBJ2-7,TRBV24-1,TRBD1,.,CATSRGQGVDEQYF,TGTGCCACCAGTCGCGGACAGGGGGTTGACGAGCAGTACTTC
TRBJ2-2,TRBV20-1,TRBD2,.,CSATGSGRANTGELFF,TGCAGTGCTACTGGTAGCGGGAGGGCGAACACCGGGGAGCTGTTTTTT
TRBJ2-5,TRBV6-5,.,few,CASSSHQSETQYF,TGTGCCAGCAGTTCACACCAATCAGAGACCCAGTACTTC
TRBJ1-1,TRBV13,TRBD1,few,CASSFLDRAATEAFF,TGTGCCAGCAGCTTTTTGGACAGGGCAGCCACTGAAGCTTTCTTT
TRBJ1-1,TRBV4-1,.,few,CASSQGGQQTEAFF,TGCGCCAGCAGCCAAGGCGGGCAGCAAACTGAAGCTTTCTTT
TRBJ2-2,TRBV4-3,.,many,CASSLTTSPPGELFF,TGCGCCAGCAGCCTCACGACTAGTCCCCCCGGGGAGCTGTTTTTT
TRBJ2-3,TRBV12-3/TRBV12-4,TRBD1,.,CASNPDRGLDTQYF,TGTGCCAGCAATCCGGACAGGGGGCTAGATACGCAGTATTTT
TRBJ2-7,TRBV30,.,few,CAWSVGSRYEQYF,TGTGCCTGGAGTGTCGGGAGTCGCTACGAGCAGTACTTC